The 20 T cell receptor beta chains below were found in one sample sequenced in a study of blood T cell repertoires in COVID-19. TCRdb keeps only in-frame clones here, not all; method: immunoSEQ multiplex PCR. Among 20,000 to 25,000 clones, about nine tenths were seen once, and the ten largest hold about 2.5%. What was sequenced was peripheral blood. These TCRs come from a man between 65 and 85 years old with acute or convalescent COVID-19.

In DNA, the CDR3 is TGCGCCAGCAGCTTACAAGCGGGAAGCACAGATACGCAGTATTTT. The encoded protein is CASSLQAGSTDTQYF. The V call is TRBV5-1, the J call TRBJ2-3, with TRBD2 identical over 7 bases. Germline values: CDR1 SGHRS, CDR2 YFSETQ. The CDR3 extends over 15 amino acids. Trimming took 2 bases from V and 0 from J; bases not matched to a gene: 3.

The chain carries TRBV7-9 and TRBJ2-2; D might be TRBD2 (6 bases). Germline CDR1 is SEHNR and CDR2 is FQNEAQ (reference sequence). The CDR3 has 18 amino acids. Trimming took 4 bases from V and 3 from J, leaving 21 bases between them. The CDR3 protein is CASSSRGWGVIDTGELFF. As DNA, the CDR3 is TGTGCCAGCAGCTCCAGAGGCTGGGGGGTGATCGACACCGGGGAGCTGTTTTTT.

In DNA, the CDR3 is TGCGCCAGCAGCTTGGTAGCGGGGGCAGCCGCCCCTAGTGAGCAGTTCTTC. It translates to CASSLVAGAAAPSEQFF. The chain couples TRBV5-1 to TRBJ2-1, with 9 bases that match TRBD2. J was trimmed by 9 bases and V by 0 bases; bases with no gene match: 13. Per the germline V gene, CDR1 is SGHRS and CDR2 is YFSETQ. This CDR3 has 17 residues.

V gene TRBV5-1 combines with J gene TRBJ1-2, with TRBD1 matching over 9 bases. The CDR3 consists of 17 residues. The germline gives CDR1 SGHRS, CDR2 YFSETQ. Trimming cost V 4 bases and J 4 bases; bases outside gene matches: 14. In DNA, the CDR3 is TGCGCCAGCAGCCTAGGGACAGGGCAAGGTCTAAGCTATGGCTACACCTTC. This codes for CASSLGTGQGLSYGYTF. Combining the CDR3 with reference TRBV5-1 and TRBJ1-2 gives the whole variable domain KAGVTQTPRYLIKTRGQQVTLSCSPISGHRSVSWYQQTPGQGLQFLFEYFSETQRNKGNFPGRFSGRQFSNSRSEMNVSTLELGDSALYLCASSLGTGQGLSYGYTFGSGTRLTVV.

CDR3 in DNA: TGTGCCAGCAGCAGAGGACTAGCGTTTTCCGGGGAGCTGTTTTTT. Amino acid sequence: CASSRGLAFSGELFF. The V gene is TRBV7-2, the J gene TRBJ2-2; 9 bases line up with TRBD2. This CDR3 spans 15 amino acids. J was trimmed by 6 bases and V by 5 bases; bases with no gene match: 7. Per germline, CDR1 SGHTA and CDR2 FQGNSA.

The CDR3 loop is CASSNAGNSPLHF. The CDR3 coding sequence is TGTGCCAGCAGTAACGCAGGGAATTCACCCCTCCACTTT. This chain connects TRBV6-2 or TRBV6-3 to TRBJ1-6, with D maybe TRBD1 (5 bases). Trimming shortened V by 5 bases and J by 7 bases, and 9 bases separated the two germline ends. Germline CDR1 MNHEY, CDR2 SVGEGT. The CDR3 length is 13 residues.

The chain carries TRBV5-1 and TRBJ1-6; 7 bases line up with TRBD1. This CDR3 has 18 amino acids. V was pared by 0 bases and J by 0 bases, with 6 bases of the junction left unmatched. Per germline, CDR1 SGHRS and CDR2 YFSETQ. CDR3 loop: CASSLGETGSSYNSPLHF. The CDR3 nucleotides read TGCGCCAGCAGCTTGGGGGAGACAGGGAGCTCCTATAATTCACCCCTCCACTTT.

The DNA of the CDR3 is TGTGCCAGCAAAGGGGGGGGTGTCTCACCCCTCCACTTT. This gives the protein CASKGGGVSPLHF. This chain connects TRBV2 to TRBJ1-6, with D tentatively TRBD1 (6 bases). Germline V gene lookup returns CDR1 SNHLY and CDR2 FYNNEI. This CDR3 has 13 amino acids. Trimming cost V 7 bases and J 10 bases, with 14 bases left between them.

The chain recombines TRBV5-6 with TRBJ2-7, with D maybe TRBD1 (5 bases). This CDR3 is 14 amino acids long. The V end lost 4 bases, the J end lost 2 bases, and 13 bases lay between the germline ends. Germline loops: CDR1 SGHDT, CDR2 YYEEEE. CDR3 region: CASSRALGAYEQYF. The CDR3 region has the DNA TGTGCCAGCAGCCGAGCGTTAGGGGCCTACGAGCAGTACTTC.

The rearrangement uses TRBV4-1 and TRBJ2-3; D perhaps matches TRBD2 (6 bases). Per the germline V gene, CDR1 is MGHRA and CDR2 is YSYEKL. The CDR3 is made up of 20 amino acids. Trimming cost V 3 bases and J 3 bases, with 28 bases left between them. The chain's CDR3 is CASSQGLARTSGSRTDTQYF. For the CDR3, the DNA is TGCGCCAGCAGCCAGGGACTGGCGAGAACCTCGGGTTCTAGAACAGATACGCAGTATTTT.

This clone was found a few times. The chain is built from TRBV5-5 and TRBJ2-7, with D perhaps matching TRBD1 (5 bases). V was shortened by 4 bases and J by 2 bases, with 10 bases between the two germline ends. The CDR3 loop spans 13 amino acids. Germline values: CDR1 SGHKS, CDR2 YYEKEE (reference sequence). CDR3 sequence reads: CASSISGPYEQYF. CDR3 sequence (DNA): TGTGCCAGCAGCATCTCAGGGCCCTACGAGCAGTACTTC.

This chain links TRBV5-1 with TRBJ1-1; 7 positions agree with TRBD1. There are 12 residues in the CDR3. Per germline, CDR1 SGHRS and CDR2 YFSETQ. With V trimmed by 0 bases and J by 10 bases, 3 bases remained unmatched. The CDR3 region has the DNA TGCGCCAGCAGCTTGGGGCAGGGGGGAGCTTTCTTT. Its translation: CASSLGQGGAFF.

This clone was seen a few times. This chain links TRBV18 with TRBJ1-4; D remains ambiguous. Trimming took off 5 bases at V and 1 base at J, with 8 bases between the two ends. This CDR3 has 14 amino acids. Germline CDR1 reads KGHSH; CDR2 reads LQKENI. The CDR3 sequence is CASSITETNEKLFF. CDR3 bases: TGTGCCAGCTCAATTACAGAAACTAATGAAAAACTGTTTTTT.

Here the CDR3 reads CASTSNYGYTF. The CDR3 DNA is TGTGCCAGCACCTCCAACTATGGCTACACCTTC. V usage is TRBV28 and J usage is TRBJ1-2; D ambiguous. Deletions cut 7 bases from V and 2 bases from J, with 5 bases between. The CDR3 is 11 amino acids. Germline V CDR1 and CDR2: MDHEN, SYDVKM.

The V gene is TRBV24-1, the J gene TRBJ1-2; D might be TRBD1 (5 bases). The V and J ends lost 6 bases and 6 bases respectively, with 13 bases between them. Germline CDR1 KGHDR, CDR2 SFDVKD. CDR3 length: 13 residues. The CDR3 coding sequence is TGTGCCACCAGTACCATTGGAGGGGATGGCTACACCTTC. This codes for CATSTIGGDGYTF.

This chain links TRBV7-2 with TRBJ1-2; 7 bases agree with TRBD1. After removal of 5 bases from V and 1 base from J, the junction contained 10 bases not matched to a gene. The CDR3 spans 16 residues. The germline CDR1 and CDR2 sequences are SGHTA and FQGNSA. The CDR3 DNA sequence: TGTGCCAGCAGCCCGCAGACAGGGATCGATAACTATGGCTACACCTTC. Translated: CASSPQTGIDNYGYTF.

The J gene is TRBJ2-7, the V gene TRBV19, with 7 bases that match TRBD2. Germline V gene sequence: CDR1 LNHDA, CDR2 SQIVND (reference sequence). The CDR3 spans 15 residues. Trimming took 6 bases from V and 2 from J; bases not matched to a gene: 10. The CDR3 loop reads CASRETSEFTYEQYF. In nucleotides, the CDR3 is TGTGCCAGTAGGGAAACTAGCGAATTCACCTACGAGCAGTACTTC.

This chain joins TRBV10-2 and TRBJ1-1; 8 bases align to TRBD1. V lost 3 bases, J lost 4 bases, and 10 bases stayed unmatched. Germline loops: CDR1 WSHSY, CDR2 SAAADI. This CDR3 spans 16 amino acids. CDR3 residues: CASSDPGTGSGTEAFF. The DNA of the CDR3 is TGCGCCAGCAGTGACCCCGGGACAGGTTCGGGCACTGAAGCTTTCTTT.

The genes are TRBV18 and TRBJ2-7, with D perhaps TRBD2 (5 bases). V was pared by 1 base and J by 2 bases, with 9 bases between. Per the germline V gene, CDR1 is KGHSH and CDR2 is LQKENI. This CDR3 is built from 14 residues. The CDR3: CASSPHRETYEQYF. The CDR3 DNA sequence: TGTGCCAGCTCACCACATCGGGAAACCTACGAGCAGTACTTC.

This CDR3 is CASNRDIEGSYNEQFF. CDR3 DNA: TGTGCCAGCAATAGGGACATCGAAGGGTCCTACAATGAGCAGTTCTTC. The J gene is TRBJ2-1, the V gene TRBV2, with D perhaps matching TRBD1 (6 bases). Germline assignment: CDR1 SNHLY and CDR2 FYNNEI. The CDR3 has 16 residues. Between the trimmed V and J ends, which lost 7 bases and 1 base, there was a span of 17 bases.